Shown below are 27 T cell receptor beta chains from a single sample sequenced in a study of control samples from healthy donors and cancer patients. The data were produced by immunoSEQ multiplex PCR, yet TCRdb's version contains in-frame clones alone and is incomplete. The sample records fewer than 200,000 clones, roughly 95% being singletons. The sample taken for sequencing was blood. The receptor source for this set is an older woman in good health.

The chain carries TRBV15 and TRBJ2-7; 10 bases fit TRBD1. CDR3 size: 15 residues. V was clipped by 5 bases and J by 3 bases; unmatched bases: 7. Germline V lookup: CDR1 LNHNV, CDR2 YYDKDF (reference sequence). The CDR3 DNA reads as TGTGCCACCAGCGGAGCCCGGGACAGGGGCTACGAGCAGTACTTC. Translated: CATSGARDRGYEQYF.

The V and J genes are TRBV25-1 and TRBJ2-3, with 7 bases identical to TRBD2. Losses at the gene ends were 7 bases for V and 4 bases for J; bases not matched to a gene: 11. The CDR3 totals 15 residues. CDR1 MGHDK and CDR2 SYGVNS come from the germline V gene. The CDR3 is CASTRSSGVSDTQYF. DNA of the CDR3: TGTGCCAGCACTCGTTCGAGCGGGGTTTCAGATACGCAGTATTTT.

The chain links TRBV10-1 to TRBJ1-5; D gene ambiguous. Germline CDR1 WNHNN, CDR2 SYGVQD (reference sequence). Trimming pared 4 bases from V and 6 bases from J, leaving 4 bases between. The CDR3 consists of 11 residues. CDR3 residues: CASSGVQPQHF. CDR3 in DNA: TGCGCCAGCAGTGGAGTTCAGCCCCAGCATTTT.

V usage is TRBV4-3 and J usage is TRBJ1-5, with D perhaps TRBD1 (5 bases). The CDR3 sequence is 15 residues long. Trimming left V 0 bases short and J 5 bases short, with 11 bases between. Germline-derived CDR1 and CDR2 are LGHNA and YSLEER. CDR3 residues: CASSQETGGHQPQHF. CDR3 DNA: TGCGCCAGCAGCCAAGAAACCGGGGGTCATCAGCCCCAGCATTTT.

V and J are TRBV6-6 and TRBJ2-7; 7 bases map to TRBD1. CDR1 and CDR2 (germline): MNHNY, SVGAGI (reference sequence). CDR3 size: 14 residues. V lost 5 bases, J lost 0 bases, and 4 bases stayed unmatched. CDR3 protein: CASSTGDSSYEQYF. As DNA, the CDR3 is TGTGCCAGCAGTACCGGGGACAGCTCCTACGAGCAGTACTTC.

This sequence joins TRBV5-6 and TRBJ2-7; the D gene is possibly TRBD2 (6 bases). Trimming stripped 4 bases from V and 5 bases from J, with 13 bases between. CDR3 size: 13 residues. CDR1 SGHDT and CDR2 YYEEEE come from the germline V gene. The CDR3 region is CASSNRGTDEQYF. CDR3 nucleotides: TGTGCCAGCAGCAATCGGGGGACGGACGAGCAGTACTTC.

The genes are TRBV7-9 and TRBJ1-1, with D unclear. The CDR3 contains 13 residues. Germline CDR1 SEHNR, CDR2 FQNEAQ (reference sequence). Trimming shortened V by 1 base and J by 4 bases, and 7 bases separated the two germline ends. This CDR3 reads CASSLDSITEAFF. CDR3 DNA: TGTGCCAGCAGCTTAGACAGTATCACTGAAGCTTTCTTT.

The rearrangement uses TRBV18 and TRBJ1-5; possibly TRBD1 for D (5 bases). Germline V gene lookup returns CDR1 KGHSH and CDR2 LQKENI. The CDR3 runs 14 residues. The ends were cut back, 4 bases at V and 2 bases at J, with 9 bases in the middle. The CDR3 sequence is CASSRGQRNQPQHF. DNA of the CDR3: TGTGCCAGCTCACGCGGACAACGCAATCAGCCCCAGCATTTT. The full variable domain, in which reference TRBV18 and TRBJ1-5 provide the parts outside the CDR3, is NAGVMQNPRHLVRRRGQEARLRCSPMKGHSHVYWYRQLPEEGLKFMVYLQKENIIDESGMPKERFSAEFPKEGPSILRIQQVVRGDSAAYFCASSRGQRNQPQHFGDGTRLSIL.

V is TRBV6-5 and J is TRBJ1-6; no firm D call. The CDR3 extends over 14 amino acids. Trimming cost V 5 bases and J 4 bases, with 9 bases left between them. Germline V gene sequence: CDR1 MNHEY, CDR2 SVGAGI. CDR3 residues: CASSPGRYNSPLHF. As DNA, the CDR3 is TGTGCCAGCAGTCCCGGGAGATATAATTCACCCCTCCACTTT.

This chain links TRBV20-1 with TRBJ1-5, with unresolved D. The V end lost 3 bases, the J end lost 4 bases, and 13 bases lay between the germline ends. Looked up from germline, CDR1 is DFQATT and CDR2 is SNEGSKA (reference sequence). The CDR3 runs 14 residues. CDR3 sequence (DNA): TGCAGTGCTAGTCGCGGGGTGGGGAATCAGCCCCAGCATTTT. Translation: CSASRGVGNQPQHF.

The CDR3 nucleotides are TGTGCCAGCAGTTACTCTTTCCGTTCGACTAATGAAAAACTGTTTTTT. Its translation: CASSYSFRSTNEKLFF. V and J are TRBV6-5 and TRBJ1-4, with D unresolved. The ends were cut back, 0 bases at V and 2 bases at J, with 10 bases in the middle. The CDR3 is 16 amino acids. In germline, CDR1 is MNHEY, CDR2 SVGAGI.

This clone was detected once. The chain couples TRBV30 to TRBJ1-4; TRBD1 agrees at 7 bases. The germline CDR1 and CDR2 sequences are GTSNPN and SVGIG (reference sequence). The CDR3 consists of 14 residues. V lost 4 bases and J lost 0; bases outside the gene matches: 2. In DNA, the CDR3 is TGTGCCTGGAACAGGGGTCCAACTAATGAAAAACTGTTTTTT. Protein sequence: CAWNRGPTNEKLFF.

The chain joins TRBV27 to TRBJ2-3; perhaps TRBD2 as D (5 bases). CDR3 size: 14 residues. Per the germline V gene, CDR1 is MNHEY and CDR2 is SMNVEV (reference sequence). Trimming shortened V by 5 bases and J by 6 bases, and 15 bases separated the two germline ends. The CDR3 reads CASSASSAWDTQYF. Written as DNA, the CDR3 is TGTGCCAGCAGTGCCAGTAGCGCCTGGGATACGCAGTATTTT.

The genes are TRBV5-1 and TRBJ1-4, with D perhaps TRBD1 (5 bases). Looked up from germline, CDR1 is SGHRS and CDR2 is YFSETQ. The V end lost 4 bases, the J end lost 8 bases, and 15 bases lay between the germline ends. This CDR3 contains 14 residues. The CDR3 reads CASSTRHGGEKLFF. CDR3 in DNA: TGCGCCAGCAGCACTCGACACGGGGGGGAAAAACTGTTTTTT.

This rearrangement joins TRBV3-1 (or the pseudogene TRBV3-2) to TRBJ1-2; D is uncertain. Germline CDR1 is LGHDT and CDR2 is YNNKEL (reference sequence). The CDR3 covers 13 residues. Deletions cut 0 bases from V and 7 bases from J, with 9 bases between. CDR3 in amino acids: CASSQDSPGGYTF. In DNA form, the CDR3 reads TGTGCCAGCAGCCAAGATTCTCCTGGTGGCTACACCTTC.

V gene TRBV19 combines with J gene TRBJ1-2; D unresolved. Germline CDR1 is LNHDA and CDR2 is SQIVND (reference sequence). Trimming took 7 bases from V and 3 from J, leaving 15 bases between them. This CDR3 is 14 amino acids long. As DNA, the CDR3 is TGTGCCAGTAAATGGGCCTTCAAAGACTATGGCTACACCTTC. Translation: CASKWAFKDYGYTF.

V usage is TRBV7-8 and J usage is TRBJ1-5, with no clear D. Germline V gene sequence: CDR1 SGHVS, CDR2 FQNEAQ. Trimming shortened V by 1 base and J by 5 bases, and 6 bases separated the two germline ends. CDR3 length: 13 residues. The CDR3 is CASSLDRDQPQHF. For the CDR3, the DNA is TGTGCCAGCAGCTTAGACAGAGATCAGCCCCAGCATTTT. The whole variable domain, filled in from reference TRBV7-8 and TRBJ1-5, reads GAGVSQSPRYKVAKRGQDVALRCDPISGHVSLFWYQQALGQGPEFLTYFQNEAQLDKSGLPSDRFFAERPEGSVSTLKIQRTQQEDSAVYLCASSLDRDQPQHFGDGTRLSIL.

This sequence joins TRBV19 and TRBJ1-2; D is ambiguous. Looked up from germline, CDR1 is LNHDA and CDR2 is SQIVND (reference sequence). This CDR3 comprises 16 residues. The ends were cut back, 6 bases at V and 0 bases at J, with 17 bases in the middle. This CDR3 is CASSLPGGASNYGYTF. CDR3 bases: TGTGCCAGTAGCCTCCCCGGCGGAGCTTCTAACTATGGCTACACCTTC.

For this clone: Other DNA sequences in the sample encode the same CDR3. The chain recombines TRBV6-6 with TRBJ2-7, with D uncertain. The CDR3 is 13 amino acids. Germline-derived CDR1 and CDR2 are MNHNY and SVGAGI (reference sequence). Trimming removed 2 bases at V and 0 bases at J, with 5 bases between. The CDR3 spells CASSYGGSYEQYF. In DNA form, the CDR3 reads TGTGCCAGCAGTTACGGCGGCTCCTACGAGCAGTACTTC.

DNA of the CDR3: TGTGCCAGCTCACCGGGGATCCACGAGCAGTACTTC. This encodes CASSPGIHEQYF. The rearrangement uses TRBV18 and TRBJ2-7; D not certain. V was pared by 3 bases and J by 5 bases, with 8 bases between. This CDR3 comprises 12 residues. Germline CDR1 is KGHSH and CDR2 is LQKENI.

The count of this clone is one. The CDR3 reads CASSLDTSDGYTF. The DNA of the CDR3 is TGTGCCAGCAGCTTAGATACAAGCGATGGCTACACCTTC. The V call is TRBV7-9, the J call TRBJ1-2; D is unresolved. Germline lookup yields CDR1 SEHNR and CDR2 FQNEAQ (reference sequence). Trimming took off 1 base at V and 6 bases at J, with 9 bases between the two ends. The CDR3 has 13 amino acids.

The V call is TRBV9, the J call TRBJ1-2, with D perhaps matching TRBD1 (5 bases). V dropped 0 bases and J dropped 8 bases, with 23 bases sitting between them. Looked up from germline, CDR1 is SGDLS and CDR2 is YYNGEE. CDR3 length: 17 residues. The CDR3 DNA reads TGTGCCAGCAGCGTAGTTGGGAGGGACGGAATTATGGGGGGCTACACCTTC. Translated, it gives CASSVVGRDGIMGGYTF.

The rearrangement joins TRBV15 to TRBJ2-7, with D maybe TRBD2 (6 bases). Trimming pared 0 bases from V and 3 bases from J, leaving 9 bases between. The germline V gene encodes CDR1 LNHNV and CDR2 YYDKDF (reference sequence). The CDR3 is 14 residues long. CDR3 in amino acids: CATSRERGVYEQYF. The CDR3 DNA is TGTGCCACCAGCAGAGAGCGGGGTGTCTACGAGCAGTACTTC.

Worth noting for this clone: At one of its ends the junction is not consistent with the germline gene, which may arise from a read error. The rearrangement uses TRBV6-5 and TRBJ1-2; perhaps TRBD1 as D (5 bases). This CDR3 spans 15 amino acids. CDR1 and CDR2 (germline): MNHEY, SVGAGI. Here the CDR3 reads CANSSSPSAGGGYTF. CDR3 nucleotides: TGTGCCAACAGTTCGTCTCCCAGCGCGGGGGGTGGCTACACCTTC.

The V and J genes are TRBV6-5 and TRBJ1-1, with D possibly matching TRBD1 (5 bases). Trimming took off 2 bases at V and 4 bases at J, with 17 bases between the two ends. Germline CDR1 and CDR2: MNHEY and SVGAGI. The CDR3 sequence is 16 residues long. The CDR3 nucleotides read TGTGCCAGCAGTTACCGCGGGCCTCCGAGGGGCACTGAAGCTTTCTTT. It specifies CASSYRGPPRGTEAFF.

CDR3 loop: CASSQERRDQPQHF. The CDR3 DNA follows: TGCGCCAGCAGCCAAGAGAGACGGGATCAGCCCCAGCATTTT. The J gene is TRBJ1-5, the V gene TRBV4-1, with no clear D. The V gene lost 0 bases and the J gene lost 5 bases, with 8 bases spanning the gap. The germline V gene has CDR1 MGHRA and CDR2 YSYEKL. The CDR3 spans 14 residues.

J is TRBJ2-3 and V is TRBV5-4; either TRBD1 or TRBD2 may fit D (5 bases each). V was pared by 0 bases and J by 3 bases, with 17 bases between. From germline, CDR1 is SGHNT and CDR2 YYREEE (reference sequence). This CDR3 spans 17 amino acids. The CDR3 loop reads CASSLVSMQEGTDTQYF. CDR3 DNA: TGTGCCAGCAGCTTGGTATCGATGCAAGAGGGGACAGATACGCAGTATTTT.